The T cell receptor beta chain described here comes from a study of shared clonotypes between healthy human individuals. Study-wide results and limits: Though the depth was large, rarefaction showed that sorted-subset sequencing was incomplete.

As regards this clone: Its antigen remains unidentified.

Naive-designated CD8 cells lacked CD45RO, were positively enriched for CCR7, and omitted terminally differentiated effector memory CD45RA+ cells. Assay: immunoSEQ multiplex PCR; the TCRdb copy retains only in-frame clones and omits some. The table includes nearly 2 million clones, about 95% detected once. This TCR was recovered from a man aged 18 to 30 in good health. Sequencing was performed on naive CD8+ T cells sorted from blood.

CDR3 in DNA: TGTGCCAGCAGAACCTACAGGGAGGAGAACACTGAAGCTTTCTTT. Translating gives CASRTYREENTEAFF. V gene TRBV6-5 combines with J gene TRBJ1-1; D is possibly TRBD1 (6 bases). This CDR3 has 15 amino acids. Trimming took off 6 bases at V and 1 base at J, with 15 bases between the two ends. Germline loops: CDR1 MNHEY, CDR2 SVGAGI.